This T cell receptor beta chain was sequenced in a study of T cell repertoires in cytomegalovirus infection. Turning to the study itself: Public signatures in TCR beta pointed to CMV infection and matching HLA type.

This clonotype was detected a few times. Its target is not known. Study outcomes and limitations: Predominance within the ex vivo response was attributable to HLA-C-restricted CMV-specific TCR beta clonotypes.

TCRdb fed the reads into MiXCR, producing one record per CDR3 protein. This table holds 200,000 to 300,000 distinct CDR3 sequences, roughly 12% found once. This clonotype was sampled from a human donor in good health (CMV status not recorded). Some clones in this sample may be carry-over from other donors' samples. Sequencing input: PBMCs.

CDR3 in amino acids: CASSTSRDRGTAFF. The DNA of the CDR3 is TGTGCCAGTAGTACAAGCCGGGACAGGGGAACGGCTTTCTTT. The chain combines TRBV19 with TRBJ1-1, with TRBD1 matching 10 bases. V was pared by 4 bases and J by 11 bases, with 10 bases of the junction left unmatched. Germline-derived CDR1 and CDR2 are LNHDA and SQIVND (reference sequence). This CDR3 contains 14 residues.